This TCR beta chain was captured by sequencing in a study of cytomegalovirus exposure and HLA in healthy donors. General study results and limits: A prior analysis recorded that most TCR beta V segments were productive about 87% or about 30% of the time. Immune exposure information comprised only CMV serostatus. It was confirmed in vitro that a few of the CMV-associated chains were specific for CMV antigens.

This CDR3 spans 17 amino acids. V trimming: 2 bases; J trimming: 8 bases; junction bases outside the gene matches: 14. Per germline, CDR1 MNHNS and CDR2 SASEGT. Healthy donors of bone marrow made up the group. With regard to this clone: Its antigen is currently unknown.

This PCR relied on a set of 60 Vbeta primers and 13 Jbeta primers. This table comes from immunoSEQ multiplex PCR, and its TCRdb copy is limited to in-frame clones, with some not included. Its table records over 45,000 clones. This receptor was identified in a woman between 18 and 30 years old in good health and CMV-seronegative. The sample consisted of PBMCs. The J gene is TRBJ2-5, the V gene TRBV6-1, with TRBD2 matching 10 bases. CDR3 nucleotide sequence: TGTGCCAGCAGTGAATCCCTGGCTGGGGCTAGCGGGGGAACCCAGTACTTC. Encoded protein: CASSESLAGASGGTQYF.